Presented here are 19 T cell receptor beta chains from one specimen sequenced in a study of blood T cell repertoires in COVID-19. Data came from immunoSEQ multiplex PCR; TCRdb stores just in-frame clones and leaves some out. The sample yields some 87,000 clones, under 80% seen once. The material sequenced was peripheral blood. The receptors originated from a human donor in a cohort sampled during active COVID-19.

J is TRBJ1-6 and V is TRBV15; maybe TRBD1 (6 bases). The ends were cut back, 3 bases at V and 7 bases at J, with 13 bases in the middle. The CDR3 has 15 residues. Germline V gene lookup returns CDR1 LNHNV and CDR2 YYDKDF (reference sequence). The CDR3 sequence: CATSRSTGSNSPLHF. CDR3 DNA: TGTGCCACCAGCAGGTCTACAGGGAGCAATTCACCCCTCCACTTT.

The V gene is TRBV9, the J gene TRBJ1-5; a weak D match, TRBD1 (5 bases). The V gene's germline CDR1 is SGDLS and CDR2 YYNGEE. This CDR3 contains 14 residues. V was pared by 4 bases and J by 4 bases, with 12 bases between. The CDR3 DNA sequence: TGTGCCAGCAGCCCCCACGGGGGGAATCAGCCCCAGCATTTT. Its translation is CASSPHGGNQPQHF.

V is TRBV5-4 and J is TRBJ2-3; D may be TRBD2 (7 bases). V was pared by 2 bases and J by 2 bases, with 15 bases between. The CDR3 spans 16 residues. The germline CDR1 and CDR2 sequences are SGHNT and YYREEE (reference sequence). The CDR3 DNA follows: TGTGCCAGCAGCTTTGGGGGGGCCTTACTCACAGATACGCAGTATTTT. This codes for CASSFGGALLTDTQYF.

This clone was recorded a few times. This rearrangement joins TRBV18 to TRBJ1-1, with D perhaps TRBD1 (6 bases). Germline V gene lookup returns CDR1 KGHSH and CDR2 LQKENI. The CDR3 is 15 amino acids. With 3 bases removed from V and 2 bases from J, the gap between germline ends came to 13 bases. The CDR3 sequence is CASSPLTGDNTEAFF. As DNA, the CDR3 is TGTGCCAGCTCACCCTTGACAGGAGACAACACTGAAGCTTTCTTT.

The CDR3 sequence is CASSLWRKQETQYF. The CDR3, as DNA: TGTGCCAGCAGCTTATGGAGGAAGCAAGAGACCCAGTACTTC. This chain connects TRBV7-2 to TRBJ2-5, with D perhaps matching TRBD2 (5 bases). CDR3 length equals 14 residues. The V gene's germline CDR1 is SGHTA and CDR2 FQGNSA. V was pared by 2 bases and J by 2 bases, with 9 bases between.

The chain joins TRBV4-1 to TRBJ2-7; D possibly corresponds to TRBD1 (6 bases). Germline CDR1 is MGHRA and CDR2 is YSYEKL. This CDR3 is built from 14 residues. Trimming cost V 3 bases and J 4 bases, with 13 bases left between them. This CDR3 reads CASSQGTSIYEQYF. The CDR3 DNA reads as TGCGCCAGCAGCCAGGGGACATCTATATACGAGCAGTACTTC.

The chain is built from TRBV9 and TRBJ2-5; the match to TRBD2 covers 11 bases. The J segment lost 5 bases and the V segment lost 0 bases, leaving 12 bases of the junction unmatched. Germline V gene lookup returns CDR1 SGDLS and CDR2 YYNGEE. The CDR3 length is 18 residues. The CDR3 region is CASSVGVLAGVSGETQYF. The CDR3 DNA follows: TGTGCCAGCAGCGTAGGAGTACTAGCGGGAGTATCAGGGGAGACCCAGTACTTC.

The rearrangement uses TRBV27 and TRBJ1-2; 7 bases are a match to TRBD1. There are 14 residues in the CDR3. Germline lookup yields CDR1 MNHEY and CDR2 SMNVEV (reference sequence). With 5 bases clipped from V and 0 bases from J, the junction kept 3 bases outside the gene matches. The CDR3 here is CASSPQGTNYGYTF. The CDR3 DNA follows: TGTGCCAGCAGTCCACAGGGGACTAACTATGGCTACACCTTC.

CDR3: CASSVGRGQETQYF. For the CDR3, the DNA is TGTGCCAGCAGCGTAGGCAGGGGCCAAGAGACCCAGTACTTC. The V call is TRBV9, the J call TRBJ2-5, with D tentatively TRBD1 (6 bases). The CDR3 extends over 14 amino acids. CDR1 is SGDLS and CDR2 is YYNGEE in the germline V gene. V dropped 0 bases and J dropped 1 base, with 7 bases sitting between them.

The chain links TRBV6-5 to TRBJ1-5; possible D gene TRBD1, 5 bases. Trimming left V 6 bases short and J 0 bases short, with 12 bases between. CDR1 MNHEY and CDR2 SVGAGI come from the germline V gene. The CDR3 length is 15 residues. The CDR3 loop is CASRYGAYSNQPQHF. CDR3 in DNA: TGTGCCAGCAGGTACGGGGCTTATAGCAATCAGCCCCAGCATTTT.

This clone was detected only a few times. The chain recombines TRBV2 with TRBJ2-1; 12 bases are shared with TRBD2. CDR1 is SNHLY and CDR2 is FYNNEI in the germline V gene. The CDR3 totals 14 residues. With 8 bases clipped from V and 2 bases from J, the junction kept 1 base outside the gene matches. The CDR3 DNA is TGTGCCAGCCGACTAGCGGGGGCCTACAATGAGCAGTTCTTC. Its translation: CASRLAGAYNEQFF.

The chain is built from TRBV10-3 and TRBJ2-5; tentatively, D is TRBD2 (6 bases). The length of the CDR3 is 16 residues. With 0 bases removed from V and 2 bases from J, the gap between germline ends came to 13 bases. Per germline, CDR1 ENHRY and CDR2 SYGVKD. CDR3 sequence (DNA): TGTGCCATCAGTGAGTCCAAGGGACTGAAACAAGAGACCCAGTACTTC. Protein product: CAISESKGLKQETQYF.

The rearrangement joins TRBV6-5 to TRBJ1-5, with 8 positions matching TRBD1. V shed 8 bases and J 3 bases; nucleotides not matched to a gene: 9. Germline V gene lookup returns CDR1 MNHEY and CDR2 SVGAGI. This CDR3 has 15 residues. This CDR3 reads CASGLDRGANQPQHF. The CDR3 nucleotides read TGTGCCAGCGGTCTAGACAGGGGAGCCAATCAGCCCCAGCATTTT.

A few counts support this clone. J is TRBJ2-3 and V is TRBV4-2, with TRBD2 matching 16 bases. The CDR3 totals 16 residues. The junction had 3 bases not matched to a gene; V was cut back by 5 bases and J by 4 bases. Germline-derived CDR1 and CDR2 are LGHNA and YNFKEQ. The CDR3 sequence is CASSEGLAGGPDTQYF. CDR3 sequence (DNA): TGTGCCAGCAGCGAGGGACTAGCGGGGGGGCCAGATACGCAGTATTTT.

The chain links TRBV30 to TRBJ1-2; D perhaps matches TRBD1 (6 bases). Per germline, CDR1 GTSNPN and CDR2 SVGIG (reference sequence). The CDR3 contains 15 residues. V was cut by 3 bases and J by 2 bases, with 16 bases left in between. CDR3 loop: CAWRQQGLENYGYTF. As DNA, the CDR3 is TGTGCCTGGAGGCAGCAGGGGTTAGAAAACTATGGCTACACCTTC.

The chain is built from TRBV6-2 or TRBV6-3 and TRBJ2-1; 10 bases agree with TRBD2. The germline CDR1 and CDR2 sequences are MNHEY and SVGEGT. This CDR3 spans 13 amino acids. The ends lost 8 bases at V and 7 bases at J; junction bases unmatched: 5. CDR3 region: CASGLAGGNEQFF. The DNA for the CDR3 is TGTGCCAGCGGTTTAGCGGGAGGTAATGAGCAGTTCTTC.

The chain has TRBV29-1 and TRBJ2-1; 8 nucleotides agree with TRBD1. V lost 2 bases, J lost 4 bases, and 4 bases stayed unmatched. The CDR3 sequence is 14 residues long. Germline CDR1 and CDR2: SQVTM and ANQGSEA. Here the CDR3 reads CSVEPQGVYNEQFF. CDR3 nucleotides: TGCAGCGTTGAACCACAGGGGGTATACAATGAGCAGTTCTTC.

This chain uses TRBV7-9 with TRBJ1-2; 9 nucleotides agree with TRBD1. After removal of 5 bases from V and 7 bases from J, the junction contained 11 bases not matched to a gene. The CDR3 is 15 amino acids. CDR1 and CDR2 (germline): SEHNR, FQNEAQ (reference sequence). The CDR3 DNA reads as TGTGCCAGCAGCGAAACCGGGACAGGGATATTTGGCTACACCTTC. It translates to CASSETGTGIFGYTF.

The rearrangement joins TRBV6-6 to TRBJ1-2; D not resolved. The CDR3 covers 14 residues. CDR1 and CDR2 (germline): MNHNY, SVGAGI (reference sequence). Trimming pared 2 bases from V and 4 bases from J, leaving 11 bases between. As DNA, the CDR3 is TGTGCCAGCAGTTACGGTCAGCGGTCCTATGGCTACACCTTC. Encoded protein: CASSYGQRSYGYTF.